These 30 T cell receptor beta chains were all obtained from the same sample, sequenced in a study of T cells in Graves' hyperthyroidism and ophthalmopathy. TCR beta CDR3 regions were amplified from RNA. HTBI primers drove first-round RT-PCR of the TCR CDR3. TCRdb re-derived calls from the multiplex PCR reads in MiXCR, one entry per CDR3 protein. The table has 650,000 to 800,000 distinct CDR3 sequences, roughly 46% seen once; the top ten hold roughly 6.5%. The specimen was peripheral blood or thyroid tissue (not recorded which). These receptor sequences come from an adult man with Graves' disease, either hyperthyroidism or ophthalmopathy (not recorded which).

The count of this clonotype is one. The genes are TRBV2 and TRBJ2-6; D uncertain. This CDR3 has 12 residues. The germline V gene encodes CDR1 SNHLY and CDR2 FYNNEI. CDR3 nucleotide sequence: TGTGCTGTCAGATCTGGGGCCAACGTCCTGACTTTC. It translates to CAVRSGANVLTF.

The CDR3: CSATRHSGDYGYTF. CDR3 in DNA: TGCAGTGCTACCAGACACTCAGGGGACTATGGCTACACCTTC. The chain links TRBV20-1 to TRBJ1-2; D is perhaps TRBD1 (6 bases). The CDR3 has 14 residues. Trimming shortened V by 4 bases and J by 3 bases, and 15 bases separated the two germline ends. Germline V gene data show CDR1 as DFQATT and CDR2 as SNEGSKA (reference sequence).

In the case of this clonotype: Possible read error: a much larger clone is one base away. The chain carries TRBV7-9 and TRBJ2-5, with 8 bases fitting TRBD2. Germline CDR1 and CDR2: SEHNR and FQNEAQ (reference sequence). V shed 8 bases and J 5 bases; nucleotides not matched to a gene: 10. The CDR3 runs to 14 residues. CDR3 protein: CASGDTSGWETQYF. CDR3 DNA sequence: TGTGCCAGCGGCGATACTAGCGGCTGGGAGACCCAGTACTTC. Full variable domain (rest looked up from reference TRBV7-9 and TRBJ2-5): DTGVSQNPRHKITKRGQNVTFRCDPISEHNRLYWYRQTLGQGPEFLTYFQNEAQLEKSRLLSDRFSAERPKGSFSTLEIQRTEQGDSAMYLCASGDTSGWETQYFGPGTRLLVL.

This clonotype was seen at least ten times. The chain recombines TRBV10-2 with TRBJ1-5; D might be TRBD1 (5 bases). Germline CDR1 WSHSY, CDR2 SAAADI. The ends were cut back, 6 bases at V and 2 bases at J, with 11 bases in the middle. The CDR3 has 14 amino acids. CDR3 nucleotide sequence: TGCGCCAGCAGGCGGCAGGGAGGCAATCAGCCCCAGCATTTT. Its protein product is CASRRQGGNQPQHF.

As regards this clonotype: A read error may be the cause here, since a much bigger clone is one base away. V is TRBV7-9 and J is TRBJ2-2; D is possibly TRBD1 or TRBD2 (5 bases each). V lost 3 bases to trimming and J lost 0 bases, with 17 bases between them. The CDR3 is made up of 18 amino acids. Germline CDR1 is SEHNR and CDR2 is FQNEAQ (reference sequence). The CDR3 here is CASSLPGTAHANTGELFF. Here the CDR3 DNA reads TGTGCCAGCAGCTTGCCCGGGACGGCCCACGCGAACACCGGGGAGCTGTTTTTT.

CDR3 in DNA: TGTGCCAGCAGCTCCACCACAGGGGTTACTGACTATGGCTACACCTTC. Amino acids: CASSSTTGVTDYGYTF. The chain recombines TRBV7-9 with TRBJ1-2; 7 bases map to TRBD1. Germline CDR1 is SEHNR and CDR2 is FQNEAQ (reference sequence). The CDR3 is made up of 16 amino acids. The V gene end was trimmed by 4 bases and the J gene end by 3 bases; junction bases not matched to a gene: 11.

This clonotype appeared a few times. Its ends do not fully match the called genes, so a read error is possible. CDR3: CASSPDTFSGNTIYF. The CDR3 coding sequence is TGCGCCAGCAGCCCGGACACCTTCTCTGGAAACACCATATATTTT. The V gene is TRBV7-8, the J gene TRBJ1-3; D possibly corresponds to TRBD1 (5 bases). This CDR3 has 15 amino acids. The germline CDR1 and CDR2 sequences are SGHVS and FQNEAQ.

Remarks on this clonotype: This may be a read error, as it is one base from a much larger clone. The rearrangement joins TRBV29-1 to TRBJ2-7; tentatively, D is TRBD1 (8 bases). V lost 7 bases and J 6 bases, leaving 13 bases between the germline ends. The CDR3 sequence is 11 residues long. Germline V gives CDR1 SQVTM, CDR2 ANQGSEA. This CDR3 is CSGYRGGEQYF. For the CDR3, the DNA is TGCAGCGGTTACAGGGGGGGCGAGCAGTACTTC.

For this clonotype: At one of its ends the junction is not consistent with the germline gene, which may arise from a read error. The rearrangement uses TRBV7-9 and TRBJ1-1; unclear D gene. The CDR3 spans 11 residues. Germline assignment: CDR1 SEHNR and CDR2 FQNEAQ (reference sequence). The CDR3 nucleotides read TGTGCCAGCAGTATGAACACTGAAGCTCTCTTT. This sequence encodes CASSMNTEALF.

Ten or more counts support this clonotype. V and J are TRBV7-6 and TRBJ2-2, with TRBD1 identical over 7 bases. Trimming cost V 4 bases and J 4 bases; bases outside gene matches: 6. The CDR3 runs to 15 residues. The germline V gene encodes CDR1 SGHVS and CDR2 FNYEAQ. The CDR3 DNA sequence: TGTGCCAGCAGCTCTGACAGGGAGCTCACCGGGGAGCTGTTTTTT. The encoded protein is CASSSDRELTGELFF.

This clonotype was recorded a few times. A junction boundary mismatches the germline segment, possibly from a read error. The chain joins TRBV7-2 to TRBJ1-3; the D gene is possibly TRBD1 (6 bases). CDR1 and CDR2 from the germline V gene are SGHTA and FQGNSA. This CDR3 is 14 amino acids long. The CDR3, as DNA: TGCGCCAGCAGCCTGGGACACGGGGGAAACACCATATATTTT. This encodes CASSLGHGGNTIYF. The whole variable domain, remainder taken from reference TRBV7-2 and TRBJ1-3, is GAGVSQSPSNKVTEKGKDVELRCDPISGHTALYWYRQSLGQGLEFLIYFQGNSAPDKSGLPSDRFSAERTGGSVSTLTIQRTQQEDSAVYLCASSLGHGGNTIYFGEGSWLTVV.

This clonotype was seen once. The chain couples TRBV7-8 to TRBJ1-2, with D perhaps matching TRBD1 (6 bases). This CDR3 region has 15 residues. Germline V lookup: CDR1 SGHVS, CDR2 FQNEAQ. Trimming cost V 9 bases and J 10 bases, with 27 bases left between them. CDR3 sequence reads: CARGPRGPRKRIYTF. Written as DNA, the CDR3 is TGTGCCAGGGGCCCGCGGGGGCCGCGGAAAAGGATCTACACCTTC.

This clonotype was observed a single time. The chain recombines TRBV20-1 with TRBJ1-4; possibly TRBD1 for D (5 bases). The CDR3 consists of 15 residues. The V gene's germline CDR1 is DFQATT and CDR2 SNEGSKA (reference sequence). Trimming removed 0 bases from V and 4 bases from J, with 12 bases in between. CDR3 DNA: TGCAGTGCTAGAGATTTCGGCAGGGATAATGAAAAACTGTTTTTT. It yields the protein CSARDFGRDNEKLFF.

This clonotype was detected a few times. The gene calls are TRBV7-9 and TRBJ1-5; 11 bases agree with TRBD1. Germline V gene data show CDR1 as SEHNR and CDR2 as FQNEAQ (reference sequence). The V segment lost 5 bases and the J segment 2 bases; nucleotides outside the gene matches: 8. CDR3 size: 17 residues. In DNA, the CDR3 is TGTGCCAGCAGCCAAGAGGGACAGGGGGAGGGCAATCAGCCCCAGCATTTT. Its protein is CASSQEGQGEGNQPQHF.

With respect to this clonotype: A much larger clone differs from this one at a single base, so this may be a read error. The chain carries TRBV24-1 and TRBJ2-5; D perhaps matches TRBD1 (6 bases). With 7 bases removed from V and 4 bases from J, the gap between germline ends came to 15 bases. CDR1 and CDR2 from the germline V gene are KGHDR and SFDVKD. There are 14 residues in the CDR3. CDR3 sequence: CATSADRSRETQYF. The CDR3 nucleotides are TGTGCCACCAGCGCTGACAGGTCGCGAGAGACCCAGTACTTC.

There are many counts of this clonotype. This sequence joins TRBV7-9 and TRBJ1-3; D not resolved. The CDR3 is 14 amino acids. V lost 3 bases and J lost 3, with 9 bases in between. Germline CDR1 is SEHNR and CDR2 is FQNEAQ (reference sequence). The CDR3 here is CASSLRENGNTIYF. Written as DNA, the CDR3 is TGTGCCAGCAGCTTGAGGGAAAATGGAAACACCATATATTTT.

The genes are TRBV6-4 and TRBJ1-4; 8 nucleotides align to TRBD1. With 3 bases clipped from V and 10 bases from J, the junction kept 10 bases outside the gene matches. Germline loops: CDR1 MRHNA, CDR2 SNTAGT. The CDR3 has 15 amino acids. The CDR3 loop reads CASSDRQGLSGKLFF. CDR3 DNA: TGTGCCAGCAGTGATCGACAGGGGCTTTCTGGAAAACTGTTTTTT.

This sequence joins TRBV7-8 and TRBJ2-2; D gene uncertain. The length of the CDR3 is 15 residues. Germline V lookup: CDR1 SGHVS, CDR2 FQNEAQ. Between the trimmed V and J ends, which lost 5 bases and 1 base, there was a span of 11 bases. CDR3 protein: CASSQRRLNTGELFF. As DNA, the CDR3 is TGTGCCAGCAGCCAAAGACGGTTGAACACCGGGGAGCTGTTTTTT. Full variable domain (remainder filled in from reference TRBV7-8 and TRBJ2-2): GAGVSQSPRYKVAKRGQDVALRCDPISGHVSLFWYQQALGQGPEFLTYFQNEAQLDKSGLPSDRFFAERPEGSVSTLKIQRTQQEDSAVYLCASSQRRLNTGELFFGEGSRLTVL.

Of note for this clonotype: Since a much larger clone is just one base distant, this may be a read error. This chain connects TRBV10-2 to TRBJ1-1, with no clear D. The CDR3 is 11 residues long. CDR1 and CDR2 from the germline V gene are WSHSY and SAAADI. Here the CDR3 DNA reads TGCGTCAGTATGTGGCGGTCTGAAGCTTTCTTT. Translation gives CVSMWRSEAFF.

The chain links TRBV20-1 to TRBJ2-7; 12 bases line up with TRBD1. V lost 4 bases, J lost 7 bases, and 8 bases stayed unmatched. Germline assignment: CDR1 DFQATT and CDR2 SNEGSKA (reference sequence). CDR3 length equals 14 residues. The CDR3 here is CSAIPGQGAGEQYF. For the CDR3, the DNA is TGCAGTGCTATACCGGGACAGGGGGCGGGGGAGCAGTACTTC.

The V and J genes are TRBV7-9 and TRBJ2-7, with TRBD1 matching 10 bases. Trimming took 3 bases from V and 4 from J; bases not matched to a gene: 6. Germline V gives CDR1 SEHNR, CDR2 FQNEAQ (reference sequence). The CDR3 loop spans 15 amino acids. Here the CDR3 reads CASSFRDRGMYEQYF. The CDR3 DNA sequence: TGTGCCAGCAGCTTCCGGGACAGGGGTATGTACGAGCAGTACTTC. The complete variable domain, with remaining parts taken from reference TRBV7-9 and TRBJ2-7, reads DTGVSQNPRHKITKRGQNVTFRCDPISEHNRLYWYRQTLGQGPEFLTYFQNEAQLEKSRLLSDRFSAERPKGSFSTLEIQRTEQGDSAMYLCASSFRDRGMYEQYFGPGTRLTVT.

A note on this clonotype: The conserved final phenylalanine or tryptophan is absent from the CDR3, which likely points to a read error. The J gene is TRBJ1-6, the V gene TRBV15; D gene ambiguous. Germline CDR1 reads LNHNV; CDR2 reads YYDKDF (reference sequence). V was trimmed by 0 bases and J by 15 bases, leaving 18 bases between them. The CDR3 extends over 15 amino acids. CDR3 in DNA: TGTGCCACCAGCAGAGATGGTGGAAGCCTCTCAGGCCTCCACCTT. It yields the protein CATSRDGGSLSGLHL.

This sequence joins TRBV7-9 and TRBJ2-6; TRBD2 might be the D (6 bases). CDR1 and CDR2 from the germline V gene are SEHNR and FQNEAQ (reference sequence). CDR3 size: 16 residues. Trimming removed 4 bases from V and 4 bases from J, with 14 bases in between. In nucleotides, the CDR3 is TGTGCCAGCAGCTCGATGGGGGGTAGGGGGGCCAACGTCCTGACTTTC. It encodes CASSSMGGRGANVLTF.

This clonotype was observed many times. The J gene is TRBJ2-7, the V gene TRBV20-1; no clear D. The germline V gene has CDR1 DFQATT and CDR2 SNEGSKA (reference sequence). V lost 3 bases and J 1 base, leaving 10 bases between the germline ends. This CDR3 contains 13 residues. CDR3 amino acids: CSARPGSSYEQYF. CDR3 nucleotides: TGCAGTGCTAGGCCCGGGTCATCCTACGAGCAGTACTTC.

The rearrangement links TRBV30 to TRBJ1-1; 7 bases align to TRBD1. CDR3 length: 13 amino acids. V lost 0 bases and J lost 7; bases outside the gene matches: 5. Germline values: CDR1 GTSNPN, CDR2 SVGIG (reference sequence). The DNA for the CDR3 is TGTGCCTGGAGTGTAGGGGGCAGATTTGAAGCTTTCTTT. It is translated as CAWSVGGRFEAFF.

J is TRBJ1-4 and V is TRBV15; tentatively, D is TRBD1 (5 bases). The V end lost 0 bases, the J end lost 8 bases, and 10 bases lay between the germline ends. There are 14 residues in the CDR3. Germline V gene sequence: CDR1 LNHNV, CDR2 YYDKDF (reference sequence). The CDR3 DNA reads TGTGCCACCAGCAGAGACAGGGAAGACGAAAAACTGTTTTTT. Protein product: CATSRDREDEKLFF.

This rearrangement joins TRBV7-9 to TRBJ1-1; 8 bases agree with TRBD1. Unmatched junction bases numbered 9, after V lost 4 bases and J lost 5 bases. CDR3 size: 15 residues. Germline V gene lookup returns CDR1 SEHNR and CDR2 FQNEAQ (reference sequence). DNA of the CDR3: TGTGCCAGCAGCTACAGACAGGGGCCACTAACTGAAGCTTTCTTT. It yields the protein CASSYRQGPLTEAFF.

The chain carries TRBV14 and TRBJ2-7, with TRBD2 matching 15 bases. Germline trimming cut 2 bases from V and 1 base from J; bases unmatched to any gene: 9. This CDR3 has 19 residues. The V gene's germline CDR1 is SGHDN and CDR2 FVKESK. CDR3 in amino acids: CASSQLAGLAGGSSYEQYF. In DNA, the CDR3 is TGTGCCAGCAGCCAACTCGCGGGACTAGCGGGGGGCTCTTCCTACGAGCAGTACTTC.

The rearrangement joins TRBV9 to TRBJ1-1; no clear D gene. The CDR3 sequence is 15 residues long. Trimming took off 0 bases at V and 0 bases at J, with 9 bases between the two ends. Germline-derived CDR1 and CDR2 are SGDLS and YYNGEE. The CDR3 bases are TGTGCCAGCAGCGTAGTAGACCGAATGAACACTGAAGCTTTCTTT. Amino acid sequence: CASSVVDRMNTEAFF.

V gene TRBV7-9 combines with J gene TRBJ2-7, with D tentatively TRBD1 (6 bases). CDR1 SEHNR and CDR2 FQNEAQ come from the germline V gene (reference sequence). V was clipped by 6 bases and J by 9 bases, with 18 bases between them. The CDR3 is made up of 13 amino acids. The CDR3 DNA is TGTGCCAGCAGGAAGACAGGTTCGTACCGGCAGTACTTC. This gives the protein CASRKTGSYRQYF.